What follows are 25 T cell receptor beta chains derived from one specimen sequenced in a study of neurological immune-mediated disorders. TCRdb re-derived calls from the 5' RACE reads in MiXCR, one entry per CDR3 protein. The sample shows tens of thousands of distinct CDR3 sequences, around 2.9% of them seen only once. The sample consisted of PBMCs. These receptors all stem from a woman aged 45-60 years with multiple sclerosis.

This clonotype was found many times. The rearrangement joins TRBV12-3 or TRBV12-4 to TRBJ1-6; D is uncertain. The length of the CDR3 is 13 residues. V was clipped by 0 bases and J by 10 bases, with 7 bases between them. The CDR3 reads CASSLAPGSPLHF. CDR3 sequence (DNA): TGTGCCAGCAGTTTAGCCCCCGGCTCACCCCTCCACTTT.

Ten or more counts support this clonotype. The J gene is TRBJ1-2, the V gene TRBV7-2, with 8 bases identical to TRBD1. CDR1 is SGHTA, CDR2 FQGNSA, per germline. V was clipped by 4 bases and J by 3 bases; unmatched bases: 4. The CDR3 covers 14 residues. DNA of the CDR3: TGTGCCAGCAGCTCGACAGGGGCTTACTATGGCTACACCTTC. Translated, it gives CASSSTGAYYGYTF. Looking up the rest from reference TRBV7-2 and TRBJ1-2 gives the full variable domain: GAGVSQSPSNKVTEKGKDVELRCDPISGHTALYWYRQSLGQGLEFLIYFQGNSAPDKSGLPSDRFSAERTGGSVSTLTIQRTQQEDSAVYLCASSSTGAYYGYTFGSGTRLTVV.

This clonotype was seen many times. The rearrangement links TRBV20-1 to TRBJ2-7; possible D gene TRBD1, 6 bases. Germline V gene data show CDR1 as DFQATT and CDR2 as SNEGSKA (reference sequence). The CDR3 loop spans 14 amino acids. Trimming cost V 6 bases and J 5 bases, with 20 bases left between them. CDR3 sequence: CSADSPGVADEQYF. The CDR3, as DNA: TGCAGTGCCGACAGTCCAGGGGTGGCTGACGAGCAGTACTTC.

In its sample, this clonotype was seen many times. This rearrangement joins TRBV20-1 to TRBJ2-5; 8 bases are shared with TRBD1. The CDR3 contains 15 residues. CDR1 is DFQATT, CDR2 SNEGSKA, per germline (reference sequence). V shed 1 base and J 2 bases; nucleotides not matched to a gene: 6. CDR3 loop: CSARAPGQAQETQYF. DNA for the CDR3: TGCAGTGCTAGAGCGCCGGGACAGGCACAAGAGACCCAGTACTTC.

In this sample, this clonotype turned up many times. The chain is built from TRBV6-5 and TRBJ2-7; 11 nucleotides align to TRBD2. Trimming cost V 6 bases and J 3 bases; bases outside gene matches: 4. Germline CDR1 reads MNHEY; CDR2 reads SVGAGI. CDR3 length: 14 amino acids. In nucleotides, the CDR3 is TGTGCCAGCAGCCAAGGGACTAGCGGCTACGAGCAGTACGTC. This sequence encodes CASSQGTSGYEQYV.

This clonotype was counted at least ten times. J is TRBJ2-3 and V is TRBV5-1; D not certain. The germline V gene encodes CDR1 SGHRS and CDR2 YFSETQ. The V end was cut by 7 bases, the J end by 4 bases, with 13 bases between. CDR3 length equals 13 residues. The CDR3 nucleotides read TGCGCCAGCCGATTAGCCCCCTCAGATACGCAGTATTTT. Translating gives CASRLAPSDTQYF.

This clonotype was observed many times. The gene calls are TRBV11-3 and TRBJ2-5; 9 nucleotides match TRBD1. The V gene's germline CDR1 is SGHNT and CDR2 YENEEA. The length of the CDR3 is 15 residues. The junction had 9 bases not matched to a gene; V was cut back by 5 bases and J by 5 bases. CDR3 sequence reads: CASSPGGQGGETQYF. As DNA, the CDR3 is TGTGCCAGCAGCCCTGGGGGACAGGGAGGTGAGACCCAGTACTTC.

This clonotype came up many times. The chain couples TRBV20-1 to TRBJ1-4; 7 bases align to TRBD1. Germline values: CDR1 DFQATT, CDR2 SNEGSKA (reference sequence). This CDR3 comprises 15 residues. V lost 6 bases to trimming and J lost 6 bases; unmatched junction nucleotides: 13. The CDR3 region has the DNA TGCAGTGCCAACCACAGACAGGGACGAGATGAAAAACTGTTTTTT. Translated, it gives CSANHRQGRDEKLFF.

This clonotype was found a few times. The gene calls are TRBV20-1 and TRBJ2-5, with 10 bases that match TRBD1. J was trimmed by 5 bases and V by 6 bases; bases with no gene match: 6. CDR1 and CDR2 (germline): DFQATT, SNEGSKA (reference sequence). There are 13 residues in the CDR3. CDR3 sequence reads: CSAGQGVQETQYF. Here the CDR3 DNA reads TGCAGTGCCGGACAGGGGGTCCAGGAGACCCAGTACTTC.

This clonotype was recorded at least ten times. The chain has TRBV2 and TRBJ2-5; D not certain. Trimming took 6 bases from V and 5 from J, leaving 16 bases between them. This CDR3 region has 14 residues. CDR1 and CDR2 (germline): SNHLY, FYNNEI. The CDR3, as DNA: TGTGCCAGCAGCCCTGGGGTAGGAGATGAGACCCAGTACTTC. Residues: CASSPGVGDETQYF.

This clonotype was counted at least ten times. The V gene is TRBV4-1, the J gene TRBJ1-5; D unresolved. CDR3 length equals 18 residues. The germline V gene has CDR1 MGHRA and CDR2 YSYEKL. V lost 0 bases and J lost 5, with 20 bases in between. The CDR3 sequence is CASSQDSGSLTVHQPQHF. The CDR3 DNA reads TGCGCCAGCAGCCAAGATAGCGGGAGCCTGACTGTCCATCAGCCCCAGCATTTT.

This clonotype was picked up many times. V gene TRBV27 combines with J gene TRBJ1-6, with TRBD1 as a possible D gene (6 bases). Trimming took off 6 bases at V and 9 bases at J, with 15 bases between the two ends. This CDR3 has 14 amino acids. Germline V CDR1 and CDR2: MNHEY, SMNVEV (reference sequence). The CDR3 bases are TGTGCCAGCAGACGTGGGTTGGGGGCTTCACCCCTCCACTTT. Encoded protein: CASRRGLGASPLHF.

This clonotype showed up many times. The J gene is TRBJ2-3, the V gene TRBV20-1; the match to TRBD2 covers 9 bases. This CDR3 region has 18 residues. CDR1 and CDR2 (germline): DFQATT, SNEGSKA (reference sequence). J lost 0 bases, V lost 0 bases, and 10 bases had no gene match. The CDR3 region has the DNA TGCAGTGCTAGAGATCGAATGGCTAGCGGGATTAGCACAGATACGCAGTATTTT. This sequence encodes CSARDRMASGISTDTQYF.

This clonotype was counted ten times or more. A much bigger clone sits one base away, suggesting this may be a read error. Because the CDR3 is missing its conserved closing phenylalanine or tryptophan, this is likely a read error. V is TRBV20-1 and J is TRBJ2-4, with D possibly being TRBD2 (5 bases). The germline gives CDR1 DFQATT, CDR2 SNEGSKA (reference sequence). V was clipped by 4 bases and J by 0 bases, with 10 bases between them. The CDR3 is 14 amino acids. The CDR3 DNA reads TGCAGTGCTAACCAAGCGGTAGCCAAAAACATTCAGTACTGC. Its protein product is CSANQAVAKNIQYC.

This clonotype was counted ten times or more. This sequence joins TRBV20-1 and TRBJ2-3; perhaps D is TRBD1 or TRBD2 (5 bases each). Per germline, CDR1 DFQATT and CDR2 SNEGSKA (reference sequence). V was clipped by 0 bases and J by 5 bases, with 30 bases between them. The CDR3 spans 20 residues. The CDR3 DNA is TGCAGTGCTAGAGATATCTTCGTCCAAGGGCTAAACTTGGGGGAAGATACGCAGTATTTT. Translation gives CSARDIFVQGLNLGEDTQYF.

This clonotype came up many times. V is TRBV4-1 and J is TRBJ2-3; perhaps TRBD2 as D (5 bases). Trimming shortened V by 0 bases and J by 1 base, and 14 bases separated the two germline ends. Germline CDR1 is MGHRA and CDR2 is YSYEKL. The CDR3 is made up of 17 amino acids. The CDR3 DNA sequence: TGCGCCAGCAGCCAAGATCCCCCGGGGTTTCGCACAGATACGCAGTATTTT. It codes for CASSQDPPGFRTDTQYF.

This clonotype occurred many times. The rearrangement uses TRBV3-1 and TRBJ2-7; 9 bases are shared with TRBD2. Looked up from germline, CDR1 is LGHDT and CDR2 is YNNKEL (reference sequence). V lost 3 bases to trimming and J lost 3 bases; unmatched junction nucleotides: 6. This CDR3 is built from 15 residues. For the CDR3, the DNA is TGTGCCAGCAGCCATACCGGGACTAGCAGCTACGAGCAGTACTTC. This sequence encodes CASSHTGTSSYEQYF.

This clonotype was seen repeatedly, ten times or more. The J gene is TRBJ1-1, the V gene TRBV5-1; D unclear. The CDR3 length is 13 residues. The germline CDR1 and CDR2 sequences are SGHRS and YFSETQ. Trimming removed 5 bases at V and 0 bases at J, with 8 bases between. The CDR3 sequence is CASRGSMNTEAFF. The DNA of the CDR3 is TGCGCCAGCAGGGGAAGCATGAACACTGAAGCTTTCTTT. Looking up the rest from reference TRBV5-1 and TRBJ1-1 gives the full variable domain: KAGVTQTPRYLIKTRGQQVTLSCSPISGHRSVSWYQQTPGQGLQFLFEYFSETQRNKGNFPGRFSGRQFSNSRSEMNVSTLELGDSALYLCASRGSMNTEAFFGQGTRLTVV.

In its sample, this clonotype was seen many times. The CDR3 sequence: CASSFQGPGNTEAFF. DNA of the CDR3: TGCGCCAGCAGTTTCCAGGGGCCAGGGAACACTGAAGCTTTCTTT. The chain carries TRBV5-1 and TRBJ1-1, with D perhaps TRBD1 (6 bases). There are 15 residues in the CDR3. The ends were cut back, 5 bases at V and 1 base at J, with 15 bases in the middle. Germline V lookup: CDR1 SGHRS, CDR2 YFSETQ.

This clonotype was observed many times. J is TRBJ2-7 and V is TRBV20-1, with D possibly matching TRBD2 (6 bases). The CDR3 totals 13 residues. The V end lost 1 base, the J end lost 3 bases, and 10 bases lay between the germline ends. Germline CDR1 reads DFQATT; CDR2 reads SNEGSKA (reference sequence). The CDR3 DNA reads as TGCAGTGCTAGAGCGCGACTAGACTACGAGCAGTACTTC. As protein: CSARARLDYEQYF.

This clonotype was counted between two and nine times. The CDR3 ends on some other residue instead of the conserved phenylalanine or tryptophan, so this is likely a read error. The DNA is left out, because the CDR3 cannot be placed on it with certainty; the CDR3 is given as TCRdb lists it. V gene TRBV5-5 combines with J gene TRBJ1-5. The germline gives CDR1 SGHKS, CDR2 YYEKEE (reference sequence). The CDR3 totals 15 residues, both ends included. The CDR3 region is CASSLWAGGNKTQNI.

In its sample, this clonotype was seen many times. The chain is built from TRBV9 and TRBJ2-2; TRBD2 is a possible D gene (5 bases). The CDR3 has 14 amino acids. V was pared by 0 bases and J by 6 bases, with 9 bases between. Per germline, CDR1 SGDLS and CDR2 YYNGEE. The CDR3 loop reads CASSVGPSPGELFF. CDR3 DNA sequence: TGTGCCAGCAGCGTAGGTCCTAGCCCCGGGGAGCTGTTTTTT.

The rearrangement joins TRBV11-3 to TRBJ1-1, with D unclear. The CDR3 is 13 residues long. Germline V CDR1 and CDR2: SGHNT, YENEEA. Trimming removed 1 base at V and 0 bases at J, with 3 bases between. This chain's CDR3 is CASSLVMNTEAFF. The CDR3 coding sequence is TGTGCCAGCAGCTTAGTCATGAACACTGAAGCTTTCTTT.

The chain carries TRBV10-3 and TRBJ1-2, with a tentative D call TRBD1 (6 bases). The germline CDR1 and CDR2 sequences are ENHRY and SYGVKD. This CDR3 has 17 amino acids. V lost 2 bases and J 2 bases, leaving 18 bases between the germline ends. CDR3 bases: TGTGCCATCAGTGAGCCTTACCGGGACACCAAGAACTATGGCTACACCTTC. Its protein is CAISEPYRDTKNYGYTF.

This clonotype was counted many times. The chain is built from TRBV15 and TRBJ2-1, with TRBD1 identical over 9 bases. The CDR3 has 15 residues. Germline V CDR1 and CDR2: LNHNV, YYDKDF (reference sequence). J lost 7 bases, V lost 5 bases, and 9 bases had no gene match. CDR3 in DNA: TGTGCCACCAGCGATCCCAACAGGGGGCTTAATGAGCAGTTCTTC. This encodes CATSDPNRGLNEQFF.